This T cell receptor (beta chain) was recorded in a study of blood T cells in healthy people across ages. Study-wide background: Capture by template switching was about one barcoded beta molecule per two T cells. General study results and limits: Whereas aged donors had fewer naive CD4+ cells, long-lived donors had more of them and higher diversity.

Trimming left V 2 bases short and J 2 bases short, with 5 bases between. The length of the CDR3 is 13 residues. This clonotype was observed a handful of times. The antigen remains undetermined. The use of a sample-barcoded 5' primer and a J-beta primer mix characterized a second PCR of about 7 to 12 cycles. TCRdb fed the 5' RACE reads into MiXCR, producing one record per CDR3 protein. The table lists about 640,000 distinct CDR3 sequences, 58% of them singletons. Researchers isolated at least 6 million PBMCs per sample. The rearrangement joins TRBV12-3 or TRBV12-4 to TRBJ2-3; D unresolved. The clonotype comes from a man aged 60-69 years in good health. Sequencing was carried out using blood. CDR3 protein: CASSLRLTDTQYF. CDR3 sequence (DNA): TGTGCCAGCAGTTTACGCCTCACAGATACGCAGTATTTT.